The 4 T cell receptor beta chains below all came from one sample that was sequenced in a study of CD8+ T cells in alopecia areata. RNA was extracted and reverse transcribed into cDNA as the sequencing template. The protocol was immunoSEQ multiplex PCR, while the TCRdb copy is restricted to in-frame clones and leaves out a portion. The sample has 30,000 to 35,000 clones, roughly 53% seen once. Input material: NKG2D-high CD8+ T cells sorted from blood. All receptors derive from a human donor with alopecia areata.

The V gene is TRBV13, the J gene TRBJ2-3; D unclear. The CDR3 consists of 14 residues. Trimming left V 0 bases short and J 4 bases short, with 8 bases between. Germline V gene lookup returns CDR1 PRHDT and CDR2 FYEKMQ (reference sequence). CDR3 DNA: TGTGCCAGCAGCTTAGGCGCGGCCCCAGATACGCAGTATTTT. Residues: CASSLGAAPDTQYF.

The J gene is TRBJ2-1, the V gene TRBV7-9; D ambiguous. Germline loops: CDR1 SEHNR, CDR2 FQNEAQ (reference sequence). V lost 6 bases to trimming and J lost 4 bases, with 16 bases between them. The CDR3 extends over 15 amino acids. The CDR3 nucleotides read TGTGCCAGCAGGGGAACTCGAGAGCCTTACAATGAGCAGTTCTTC. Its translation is CASRGTREPYNEQFF.

The DNA for the CDR3 is TGTGCCAGCAGTTACTCGAACGCTGTGAACACTGAAGCTTTCTTT. This translates into CASSYSNAVNTEAFF. The chain links TRBV6-5 to TRBJ1-1; D not resolved. The germline CDR1 and CDR2 sequences are MNHEY and SVGAGI. This CDR3 has 15 residues. The V end lost 0 bases, the J end lost 0 bases, and 8 bases lay between the germline ends.

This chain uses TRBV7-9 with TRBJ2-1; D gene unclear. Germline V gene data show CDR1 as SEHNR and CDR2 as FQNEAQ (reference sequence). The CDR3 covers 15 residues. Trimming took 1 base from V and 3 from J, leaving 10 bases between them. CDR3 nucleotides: TGTGCCAGCAGCTTAGAGGAAGGAGTCTACAATGAGCAGTTCTTC. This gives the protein CASSLEEGVYNEQFF.